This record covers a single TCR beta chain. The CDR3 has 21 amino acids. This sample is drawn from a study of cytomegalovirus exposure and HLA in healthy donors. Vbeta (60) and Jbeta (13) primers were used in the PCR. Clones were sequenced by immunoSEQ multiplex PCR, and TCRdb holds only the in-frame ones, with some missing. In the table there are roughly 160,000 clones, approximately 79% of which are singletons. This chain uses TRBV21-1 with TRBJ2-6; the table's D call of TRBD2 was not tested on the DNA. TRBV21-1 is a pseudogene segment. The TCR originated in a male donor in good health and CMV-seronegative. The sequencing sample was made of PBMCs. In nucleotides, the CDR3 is TGTGCCAGCAGCAACGGGTTATTCGGGGGACCTATCCTGCATGGGGCCAACGTCCTGACTTTC. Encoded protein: CASSNGLFGGPILHGANVLTF.